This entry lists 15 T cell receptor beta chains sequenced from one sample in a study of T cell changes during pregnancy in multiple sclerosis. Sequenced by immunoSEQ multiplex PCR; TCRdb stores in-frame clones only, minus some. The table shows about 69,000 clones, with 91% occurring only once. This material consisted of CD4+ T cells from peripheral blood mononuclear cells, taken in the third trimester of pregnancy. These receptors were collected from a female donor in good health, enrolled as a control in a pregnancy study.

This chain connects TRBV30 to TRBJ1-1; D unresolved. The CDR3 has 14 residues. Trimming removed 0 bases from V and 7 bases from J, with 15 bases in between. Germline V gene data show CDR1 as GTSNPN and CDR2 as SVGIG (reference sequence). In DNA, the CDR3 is TGTGCCTGGAGTGTACCGGGTCCGAACCTTGAAGCTTTCTTT. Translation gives CAWSVPGPNLEAFF.

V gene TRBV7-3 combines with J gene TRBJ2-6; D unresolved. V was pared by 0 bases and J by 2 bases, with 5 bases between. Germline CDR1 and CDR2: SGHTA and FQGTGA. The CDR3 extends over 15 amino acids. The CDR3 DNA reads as TGTGCCAGCAGCTTAACTAGCACTGGGGCCAACGTCCTGACTTTC. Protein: CASSLTSTGANVLTF.

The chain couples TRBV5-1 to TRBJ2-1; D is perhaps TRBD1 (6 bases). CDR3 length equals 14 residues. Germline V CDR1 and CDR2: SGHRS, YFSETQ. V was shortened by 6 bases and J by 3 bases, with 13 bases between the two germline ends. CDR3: CASKPGQNYNEQFF. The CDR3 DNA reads TGCGCCAGCAAACCAGGACAGAACTACAATGAGCAGTTCTTC.

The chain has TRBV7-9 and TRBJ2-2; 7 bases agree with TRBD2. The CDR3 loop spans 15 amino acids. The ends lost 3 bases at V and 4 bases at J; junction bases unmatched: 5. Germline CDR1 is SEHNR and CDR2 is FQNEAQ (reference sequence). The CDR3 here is CASSLRRGSTGELFF. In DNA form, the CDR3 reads TGTGCCAGCAGCTTGAGGCGGGGGAGCACCGGGGAGCTGTTTTTT.

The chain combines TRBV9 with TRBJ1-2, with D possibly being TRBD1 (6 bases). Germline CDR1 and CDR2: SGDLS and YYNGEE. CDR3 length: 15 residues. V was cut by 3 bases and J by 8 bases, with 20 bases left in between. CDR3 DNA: TGTGCCAGCAGCGGCTCTGGCGGGGGGCTTGGGGGCTACACCTTC. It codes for CASSGSGGGLGGYTF.

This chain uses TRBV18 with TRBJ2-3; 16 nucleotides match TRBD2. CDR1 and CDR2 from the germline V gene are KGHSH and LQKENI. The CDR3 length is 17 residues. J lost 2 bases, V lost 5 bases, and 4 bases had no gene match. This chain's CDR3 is CASSSGTSGGATDTQYF. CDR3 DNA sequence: TGTGCCAGCTCATCCGGGACTAGCGGGGGGGCCACAGATACGCAGTATTTT.

DNA of the CDR3: TGTGCAAGTCGCTCCCGCGTTATATCAGGGTTTAGTGGCTACACCTTC. It yields the protein CASRSRVISGFSGYTF. The chain joins TRBV12-2 to TRBJ1-2; TRBD1 is the table's D call, not checked against the DNA. TRBV12-2 is a listed pseudogene. The CDR3 length is 16 residues.

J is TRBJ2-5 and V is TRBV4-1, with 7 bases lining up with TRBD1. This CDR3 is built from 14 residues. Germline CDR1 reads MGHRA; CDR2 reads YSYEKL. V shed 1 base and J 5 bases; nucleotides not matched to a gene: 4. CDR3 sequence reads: CASSQAPRGETQYF. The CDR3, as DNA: TGCGCCAGCAGCCAAGCCCCCAGGGGGGAGACCCAGTACTTC.

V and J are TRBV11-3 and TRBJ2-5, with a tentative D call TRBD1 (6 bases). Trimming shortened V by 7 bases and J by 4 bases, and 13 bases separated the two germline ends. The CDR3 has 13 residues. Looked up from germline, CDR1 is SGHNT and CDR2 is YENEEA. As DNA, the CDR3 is TGTGCCAGCACCCAGGGGATCGGAGAGACCCAGTACTTC. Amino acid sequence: CASTQGIGETQYF.

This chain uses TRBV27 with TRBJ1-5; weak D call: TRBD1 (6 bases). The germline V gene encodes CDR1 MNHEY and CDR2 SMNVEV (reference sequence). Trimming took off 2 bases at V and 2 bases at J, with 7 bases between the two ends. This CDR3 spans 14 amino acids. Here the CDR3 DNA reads TGTGCCAGCAGTTTAGACAGGCGCAATCAGCCCCAGCATTTT. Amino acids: CASSLDRRNQPQHF.

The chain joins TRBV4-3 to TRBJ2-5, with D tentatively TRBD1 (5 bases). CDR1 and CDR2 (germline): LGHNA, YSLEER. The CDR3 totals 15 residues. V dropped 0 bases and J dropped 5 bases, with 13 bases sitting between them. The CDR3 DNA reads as TGCGCCAGCAGCCAAGATCTGGGGCCTGACGAGACCCAGTACTTC. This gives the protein CASSQDLGPDETQYF.

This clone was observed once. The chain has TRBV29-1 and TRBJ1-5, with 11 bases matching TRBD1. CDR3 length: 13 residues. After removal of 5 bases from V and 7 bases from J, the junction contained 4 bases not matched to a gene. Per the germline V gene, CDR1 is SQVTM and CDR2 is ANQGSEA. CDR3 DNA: TGCAGCGTTAGCAGGACAGGGGGCCAGCCCCAGCATTTT. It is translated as CSVSRTGGQPQHF.

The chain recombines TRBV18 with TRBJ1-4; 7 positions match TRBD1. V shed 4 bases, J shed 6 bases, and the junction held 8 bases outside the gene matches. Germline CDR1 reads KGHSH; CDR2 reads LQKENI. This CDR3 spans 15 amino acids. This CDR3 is CASSRTGTADEKLFF. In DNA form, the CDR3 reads TGTGCCAGCTCACGGACCGGGACAGCCGATGAAAAACTGTTTTTT.

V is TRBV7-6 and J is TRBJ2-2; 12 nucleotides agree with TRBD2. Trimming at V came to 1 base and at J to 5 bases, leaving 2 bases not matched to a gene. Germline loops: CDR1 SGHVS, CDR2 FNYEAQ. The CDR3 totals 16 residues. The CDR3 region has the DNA TGTGCCAGCAGCTTAGGACTAGCGGGAGTAACCGGGGAGCTGTTTTTT. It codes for CASSLGLAGVTGELFF.

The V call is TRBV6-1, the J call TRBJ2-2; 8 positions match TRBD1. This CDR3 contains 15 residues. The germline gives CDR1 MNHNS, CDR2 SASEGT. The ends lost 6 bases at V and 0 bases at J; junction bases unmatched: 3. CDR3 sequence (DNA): TGTGCCAGCAGAAAGACAGGGGCGAACACCGGGGAGCTGTTTTTT. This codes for CASRKTGANTGELFF.